The clone carrying this TCR beta chain has more than one count but fewer than ten. Profiled with immunoSEQ multiplex PCR; TCRdb holds only in-frame clones, not every one. The table has about 50,000 clones, about four fifths seen once. Single viable CD3+CD4+CD8-CD45RO+ cells were sorted as the memory CD4+ T cells. The CDR3 sequence is 17 residues long. CDR1 is SSHAT, CDR2 FNYEAQ, per germline (reference sequence). The J segment lost 5 bases and the V segment lost 5 bases, leaving 15 bases of the junction unmatched. This specimen comes from a study of memory CD4+ T cells and cytomegalovirus serostatus. The sequencing sample was made of memory CD4+ T cells from blood. This rearrangement joins TRBV7-7 to TRBJ2-5; 9 nucleotides line up with TRBD2. This TCR derives from an adult in good health and CMV-seronegative. CDR3 in amino acids: CASSPGASGGQGETQYF. The CDR3 DNA is TGTGCCAGCAGCCCCGGGGCCAGCGGGGGGCAGGGTGAGACCCAGTACTTC.